The 5 T cell receptor beta chains below were found in one sample sequenced in a study of cytomegalovirus exposure and HLA in healthy donors. The study ran its PCR with 60 Vbeta and 13 Jbeta primers. Sequencing was performed with immunoSEQ multiplex PCR; in TCRdb, only in-frame clones are kept and a portion is missing. This table holds about 130,000 clones, around 80% found once. Material: PBMCs. All receptors come from a young man in good health and CMV-seronegative.

The rearrangement joins TRBV7-9 to TRBJ2-2, with 8 positions matching TRBD2. Germline lookup yields CDR1 SEHNR and CDR2 FQNEAQ (reference sequence). The CDR3 extends over 15 amino acids. The V segment lost 5 bases and the J segment 3 bases; nucleotides outside the gene matches: 5. The chain's CDR3 is CASSMSGSHTGELFF. The CDR3 DNA reads as TGTGCCAGCAGCATGAGCGGGAGCCACACCGGGGAGCTGTTTTTT. The variable domain in full, with the rest retrieved from reference TRBV7-9 and TRBJ2-2, is DTGVSQNPRHKITKRGQNVTFRCDPISEHNRLYWYRQTLGQGPEFLTYFQNEAQLEKSRLLSDRFSAERPKGSFSTLEIQRTEQGDSAMYLCASSMSGSHTGELFFGEGSRLTVL.

The chain carries TRBV5-1 and TRBJ2-1; 7 nucleotides match TRBD2. The CDR3 sequence is 16 residues long. CDR1 and CDR2 from the germline V gene are SGHRS and YFSETQ. V was clipped by 4 bases and J by 5 bases; unmatched bases: 12. The CDR3 reads CASSPGSLAVNNEQFF. In nucleotides, the CDR3 is TGCGCCAGCAGCCCTGGTAGTCTAGCGGTGAACAATGAGCAGTTCTTC.

The J gene is TRBJ2-7, the V gene TRBV5-1, with D possibly matching TRBD2 (6 bases). V lost 4 bases and J lost 6, with 20 bases in between. The V gene's germline CDR1 is SGHRS and CDR2 YFSETQ. This CDR3 region has 15 residues. CDR3 residues: CASSPVAGLTGEQYF. The CDR3 coding sequence is TGCGCCAGCAGCCCCGTGGCGGGATTAACGGGCGAGCAGTACTTC. Filled out from reference TRBV5-1 and TRBJ2-7, the complete variable domain reads KAGVTQTPRYLIKTRGQQVTLSCSPISGHRSVSWYQQTPGQGLQFLFEYFSETQRNKGNFPGRFSGRQFSNSRSEMNVSTLELGDSALYLCASSPVAGLTGEQYFGPGTRLTVT.

As to this clone: The sample carries other DNA sequences with the same CDR3. The chain joins TRBV5-1 to TRBJ2-3; TRBD1 agrees at 9 bases. The germline V gene has CDR1 SGHRS and CDR2 YFSETQ. This CDR3 has 15 amino acids. Losses at the gene ends were 4 bases for V and 5 bases for J; bases not matched to a gene: 8. CDR3 loop: CASSPPWTGVDTQYF. CDR3 nucleotides: TGCGCCAGCAGCCCGCCGTGGACAGGGGTAGATACGCAGTATTTT.

This clone was detected only once. The chain recombines TRBV11-2 with TRBJ2-5, with D possibly TRBD1 on 5 matching bases. This CDR3 spans 14 amino acids. Per germline, CDR1 SGHAT and CDR2 FQNNGV. The ends were cut back, 4 bases at V and 1 base at J, with 10 bases in the middle. This CDR3 is CASSSGHPQETQYF. CDR3 coding DNA: TGTGCCAGCAGCTCCGGACACCCCCAAGAGACCCAGTACTTC.